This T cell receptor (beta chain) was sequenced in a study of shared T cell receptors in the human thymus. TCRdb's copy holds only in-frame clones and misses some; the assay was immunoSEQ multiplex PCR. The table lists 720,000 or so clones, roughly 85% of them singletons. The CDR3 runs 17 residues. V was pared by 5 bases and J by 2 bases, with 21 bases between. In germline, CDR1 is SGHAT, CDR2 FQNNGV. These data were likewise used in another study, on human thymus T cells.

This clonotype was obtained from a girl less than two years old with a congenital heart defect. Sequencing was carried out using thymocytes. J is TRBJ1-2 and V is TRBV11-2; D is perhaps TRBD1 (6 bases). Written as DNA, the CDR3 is TGTGCCAGCAGCACGATCCTACAGGGCTTTGGGAACTATGGCTACACCTTC. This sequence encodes CASSTILQGFGNYGYTF.